This T cell receptor (beta chain) was observed in a study of blood T cell repertoires in COVID-19. Study context: T cells, B-cell-depleted T cells, or PBMCs supplied cDNA or gDNA.

V gave up 10 bases and J gave up 1 base, with 14 bases separating them. Germline V gives CDR1 MNHEY, CDR2 SVGAGI. This CDR3 has 14 residues. Assay used: immunoSEQ multiplex PCR; TCRdb lists only in-frame clones, some missing. The sample has around 190,000 clones, roughly 87% seen once. This clone came up a few times. Material for sequencing was PBMCs or T cells enriched from blood (not recorded which). This TCR derives from a man aged 18-30 years with acute COVID-19. V gene TRBV6-5 combines with J gene TRBJ1-5; no clear D gene. The CDR3 sequence is CATDFNGSNQPQHF. The CDR3 bases are TGTGCCACCGACTTCAACGGGAGCAATCAGCCCCAGCATTTT.